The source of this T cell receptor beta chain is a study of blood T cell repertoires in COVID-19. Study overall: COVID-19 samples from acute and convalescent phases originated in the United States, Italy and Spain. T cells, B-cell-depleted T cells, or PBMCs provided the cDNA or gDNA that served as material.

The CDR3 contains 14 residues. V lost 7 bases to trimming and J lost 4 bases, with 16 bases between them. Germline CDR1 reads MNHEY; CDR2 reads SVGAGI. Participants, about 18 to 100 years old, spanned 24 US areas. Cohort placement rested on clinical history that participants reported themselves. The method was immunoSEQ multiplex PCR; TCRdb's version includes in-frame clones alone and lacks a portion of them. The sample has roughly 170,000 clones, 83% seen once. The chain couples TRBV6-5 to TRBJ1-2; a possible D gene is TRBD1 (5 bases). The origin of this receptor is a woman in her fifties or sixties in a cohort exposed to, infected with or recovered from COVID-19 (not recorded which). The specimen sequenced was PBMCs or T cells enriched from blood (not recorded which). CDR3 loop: CASNTKQAAYGYTF. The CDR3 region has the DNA TGTGCCAGCAATACTAAACAGGCAGCCTATGGCTACACCTTC.